This T cell receptor beta chain is drawn from a study of blood T cell repertoires in COVID-19. Study-level background: COVID-19 samples collected from the United States, Italy and Spain covered acute and convalescent phases.

The protocol was immunoSEQ multiplex PCR, while the TCRdb copy is restricted to in-frame clones and leaves out a portion. The repertoire has about 39,000 clones, approximately 85% of them found once; the top ten carry less than 4.5%. This CDR3 region has 13 residues. Germline V CDR1 and CDR2: SGHTA, FQGNSA. V shed 8 bases and J shed 6 bases, with 11 bases lying between them. The chain couples TRBV7-2 to TRBJ1-6; D gene unclear. This TCR derives from a man in his fifties or sixties with acute or convalescent COVID-19. Sample: peripheral blood. DNA of the CDR3: TGTGCCAGCTCGCGGGCCCGTAATTCACCCCTCCACTTT. It translates to CASSRARNSPLHF. The whole variable domain, filled in from reference TRBV7-2 and TRBJ1-6, reads GAGVSQSPSNKVTEKGKDVELRCDPISGHTALYWYRQSLGQGLEFLIYFQGNSAPDKSGLPSDRFSAERTGGSVSTLTIQRTQQEDSAVYLCASSRARNSPLHFGNGTRLTVT.